A single sample gave rise to the 9 T cell receptor beta chains below, sequenced in a study of T cell repertoires in cytomegalovirus infection. Their recognized antigens are unknown. TCRdb processed the reads anew with MiXCR; each CDR3 protein has one entry. The table has roughly 920,000 distinct CDR3 sequences, 25% to 40% seen once. The input for sequencing was cultured CD8+ T cells from PBMCs, taken from culture after CMV antigen stimulation. Receptors originate from a human donor in good health (CMV status not recorded). Some clones in this sample may be carry-over from other donors' samples.

The chain is built from TRBV19 and TRBJ2-1; D is unresolved. Germline values: CDR1 LNHDA, CDR2 SQIVND (reference sequence). V lost 2 bases and J lost 4, with 9 bases in between. The CDR3 is 14 residues long. The CDR3 is CASSIRAEYNEQFF. CDR3 nucleotide sequence: TGTGCCAGTAGTATAAGGGCGGAGTACAATGAGCAGTTCTTC. Based on the CDR3 plus reference TRBV19 and TRBJ2-1, the full variable domain is DGGITQSPKYLFRKEGQNVTLSCEQNLNHDAMYWYRQDPGQGLRLIYYSQIVNDFQKGDIAEGYSVSREKKESFPLTVTSAQKNPTAFYLCASSIRAEYNEQFFGPGTRLTVL.

The chain has TRBV9 and TRBJ1-2; D is undetermined. Germline V gives CDR1 SGDLS, CDR2 YYNGEE. This CDR3 contains 13 residues. The V gene lost 7 bases and the J gene lost 2 bases, with 12 bases spanning the gap. DNA of the CDR3: TGTGCCAGCGGGTGGAACGGCAACTATGGCTACACCTTC. Protein product: CASGWNGNYGYTF.

There are a few counts of this clonotype. The genes are TRBV7-9 and TRBJ2-7, with 12 nucleotides matching TRBD2. V dropped 1 base and J dropped 0; count of bases not matched to a gene: 7. Germline V CDR1 and CDR2: SEHNR, FQNEAQ (reference sequence). This CDR3 region has 18 residues. The CDR3 DNA reads TGTGCCAGCAGCTTAGACCCCGGACTAGCGGGGCTCTCCTACGAGCAGTACTTC. The encoded protein is CASSLDPGLAGLSYEQYF.

At least ten counts were recorded for this clonotype. The chain couples TRBV7-9 to TRBJ1-1; D not certain. This CDR3 contains 13 residues. The V gene's germline CDR1 is SEHNR and CDR2 FQNEAQ (reference sequence). Trimming cost V 5 bases and J 1 base, with 8 bases left between them. Written as DNA, the CDR3 is TGTGCCAGCAGCCCGGACTGGAACACTGAAGCTTTCTTT. It encodes CASSPDWNTEAFF.

This clonotype has a handful of counts. The rearrangement uses TRBV28 and TRBJ2-4; D is undetermined. This CDR3 has 15 amino acids. With 6 bases removed from V and 7 bases from J, the gap between germline ends came to 19 bases. The germline V gene encodes CDR1 MDHEN and CDR2 SYDVKM. CDR3 sequence reads: CASSRSPGPVNIQYF. CDR3 DNA sequence: TGTGCCAGCAGCCGATCCCCGGGCCCCGTTAACATTCAGTACTTC.

This chain links TRBV7-8 with TRBJ2-3; tentatively, D is TRBD2 (5 bases). Trimming stripped 4 bases from V and 2 bases from J, with 10 bases between. Germline V gives CDR1 SGHVS, CDR2 FQNEAQ. The CDR3 runs to 14 residues. The DNA for the CDR3 is TGTGCCAGCAGCTATGGTAGCGTCACAGATACGCAGTATTTT. Its translation: CASSYGSVTDTQYF.

This clonotype was recorded a few times. Here the CDR3 DNA reads TGTGCCAGCAGTGGGGGGGTCGAAAATGAGCAGTTCTTC. Translated, it gives CASSGGVENEQFF. The chain recombines TRBV12-3 or TRBV12-4 with TRBJ2-1; 7 nucleotides line up with TRBD2. The CDR3 consists of 13 residues. Trimming at V came to 5 bases and at J to 7 bases, leaving 5 bases not matched to a gene.

This clonotype was picked up a small number of times. The V gene is TRBV7-9, the J gene TRBJ1-5, with 9 nucleotides matching TRBD1. The V gene end was trimmed by 3 bases and the J gene end by 5 bases; junction bases not matched to a gene: 2. Germline CDR1 reads SEHNR; CDR2 reads FQNEAQ (reference sequence). CDR3 length: 14 residues. CDR3: CASSFTGGDQPQHF. In DNA, the CDR3 is TGTGCCAGCAGCTTTACAGGGGGCGATCAGCCCCAGCATTTT.

The rearrangement uses TRBV27 and TRBJ2-5, with D possibly being TRBD2 (6 bases). V gave up 7 bases and J gave up 2 bases, with 23 bases separating them. Germline V gene sequence: CDR1 MNHEY, CDR2 SMNVEV (reference sequence). The CDR3 is 17 amino acids. In nucleotides, the CDR3 is TGTGCCAGCATGGGAGGTCTTCCGGGGCCTACTCAAGAGACCCAGTACTTC. It yields the protein CASMGGLPGPTQETQYF.